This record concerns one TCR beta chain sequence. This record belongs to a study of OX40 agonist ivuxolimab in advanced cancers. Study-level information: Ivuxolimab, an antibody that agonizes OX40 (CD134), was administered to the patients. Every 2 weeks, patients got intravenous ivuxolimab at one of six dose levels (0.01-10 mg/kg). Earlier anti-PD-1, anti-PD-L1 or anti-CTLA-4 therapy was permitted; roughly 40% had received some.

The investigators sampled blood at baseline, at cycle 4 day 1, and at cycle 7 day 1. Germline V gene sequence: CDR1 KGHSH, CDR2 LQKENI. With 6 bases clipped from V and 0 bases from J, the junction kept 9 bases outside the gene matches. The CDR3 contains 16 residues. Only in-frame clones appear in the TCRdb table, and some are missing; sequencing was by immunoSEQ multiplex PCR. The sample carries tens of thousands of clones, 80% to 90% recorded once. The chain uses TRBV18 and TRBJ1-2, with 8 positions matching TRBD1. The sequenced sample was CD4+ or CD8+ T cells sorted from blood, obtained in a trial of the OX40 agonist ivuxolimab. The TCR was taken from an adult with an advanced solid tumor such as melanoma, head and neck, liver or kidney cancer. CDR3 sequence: CASSPTGVPANYGYTF. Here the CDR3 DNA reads TGTGCCAGCTCCCCGACAGGGGTCCCTGCTAACTATGGCTACACCTTC.